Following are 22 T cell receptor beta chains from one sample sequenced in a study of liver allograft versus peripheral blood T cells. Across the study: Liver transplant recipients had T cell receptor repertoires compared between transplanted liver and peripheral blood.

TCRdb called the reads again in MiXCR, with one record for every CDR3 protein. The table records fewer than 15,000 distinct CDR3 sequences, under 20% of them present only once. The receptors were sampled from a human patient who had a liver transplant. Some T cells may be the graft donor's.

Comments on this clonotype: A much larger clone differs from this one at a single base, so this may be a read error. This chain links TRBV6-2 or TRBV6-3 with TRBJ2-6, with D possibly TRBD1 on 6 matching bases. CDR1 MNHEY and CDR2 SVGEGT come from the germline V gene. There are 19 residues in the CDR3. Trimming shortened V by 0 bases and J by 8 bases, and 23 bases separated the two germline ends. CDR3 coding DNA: TGTGCCAGCAGTTACTCGCTGACAGGCCAAGGGACCGGGACCAACGTCCTGACTTTC. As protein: CASSYSLTGQGTGTNVLTF.

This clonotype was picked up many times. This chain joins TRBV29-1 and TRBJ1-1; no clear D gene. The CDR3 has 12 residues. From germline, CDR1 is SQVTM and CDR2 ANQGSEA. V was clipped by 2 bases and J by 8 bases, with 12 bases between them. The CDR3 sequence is CSVEKGTDEAFF. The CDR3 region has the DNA TGCAGCGTTGAAAAGGGTACAGACGAAGCTTTCTTT.

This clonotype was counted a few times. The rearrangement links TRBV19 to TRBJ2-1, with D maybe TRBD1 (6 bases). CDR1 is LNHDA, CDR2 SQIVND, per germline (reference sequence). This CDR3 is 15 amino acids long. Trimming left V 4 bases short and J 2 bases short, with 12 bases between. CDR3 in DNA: TGTGCCAGTAGTACACAGGGTTTACCCTACAATGAGCAGTTCTTC. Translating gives CASSTQGLPYNEQFF.

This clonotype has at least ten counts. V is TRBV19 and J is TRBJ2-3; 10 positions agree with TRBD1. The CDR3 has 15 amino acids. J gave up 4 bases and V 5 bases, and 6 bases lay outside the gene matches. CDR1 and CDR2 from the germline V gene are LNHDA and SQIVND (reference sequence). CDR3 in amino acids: CASSADRGLADTQYF. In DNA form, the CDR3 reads TGTGCCAGTAGTGCAGACAGGGGGCTAGCAGATACGCAGTATTTT.

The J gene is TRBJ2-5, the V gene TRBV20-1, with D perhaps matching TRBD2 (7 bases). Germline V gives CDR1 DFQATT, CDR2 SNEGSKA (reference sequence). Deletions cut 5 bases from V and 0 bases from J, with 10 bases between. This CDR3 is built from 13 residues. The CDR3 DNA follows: TGCAGTGCTTTCGGGGGGCACCAAGAGACCCAGTACTTC. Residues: CSAFGGHQETQYF.

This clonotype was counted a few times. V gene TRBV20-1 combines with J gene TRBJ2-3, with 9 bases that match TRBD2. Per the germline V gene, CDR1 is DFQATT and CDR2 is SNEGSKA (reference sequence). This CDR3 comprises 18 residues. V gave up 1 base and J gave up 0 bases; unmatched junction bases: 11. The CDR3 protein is CSARVILAGLSSTDTQYF. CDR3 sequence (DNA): TGCAGTGCTAGAGTCATACTAGCGGGCTTATCTAGCACAGATACGCAGTATTTT.

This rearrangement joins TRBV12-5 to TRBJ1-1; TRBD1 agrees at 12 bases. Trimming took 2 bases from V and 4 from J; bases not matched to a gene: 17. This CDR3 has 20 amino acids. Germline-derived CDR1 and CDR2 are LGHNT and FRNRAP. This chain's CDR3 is CASGLLYLGTGGYRGTEAFF. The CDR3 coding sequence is TGTGCTAGTGGTTTGCTCTACCTCGGGACAGGGGGCTACCGAGGCACTGAAGCTTTCTTT.

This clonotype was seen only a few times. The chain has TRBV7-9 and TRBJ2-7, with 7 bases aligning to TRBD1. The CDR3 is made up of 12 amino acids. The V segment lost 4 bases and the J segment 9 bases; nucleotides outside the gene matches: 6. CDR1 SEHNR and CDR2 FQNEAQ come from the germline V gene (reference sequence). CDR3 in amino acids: CASSSNRGSQYF. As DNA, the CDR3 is TGTGCCAGCAGCTCCAACAGGGGTTCGCAGTACTTC.

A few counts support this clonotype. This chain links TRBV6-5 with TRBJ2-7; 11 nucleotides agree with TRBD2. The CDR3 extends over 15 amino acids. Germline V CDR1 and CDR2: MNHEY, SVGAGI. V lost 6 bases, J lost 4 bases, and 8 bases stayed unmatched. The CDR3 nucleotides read TGTGCCAGCAGCCTCCAATCTAGCGGGAGGTACGAGCAGTACTTC. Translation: CASSLQSSGRYEQYF.

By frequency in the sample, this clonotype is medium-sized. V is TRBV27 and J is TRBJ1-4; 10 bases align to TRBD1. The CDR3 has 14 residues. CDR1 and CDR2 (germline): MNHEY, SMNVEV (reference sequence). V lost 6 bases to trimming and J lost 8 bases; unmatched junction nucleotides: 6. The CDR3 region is CASSPGQGREKLFF. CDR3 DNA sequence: TGTGCCAGCAGCCCGGGACAGGGGAGGGAAAAACTGTTTTTT.

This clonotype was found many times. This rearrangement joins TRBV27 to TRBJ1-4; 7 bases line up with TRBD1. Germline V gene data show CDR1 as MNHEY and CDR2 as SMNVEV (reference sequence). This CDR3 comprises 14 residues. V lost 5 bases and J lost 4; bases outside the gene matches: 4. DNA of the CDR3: TGTGCCAGCAGTCCCGGGACAGTTAATGAAAAACTGTTTTTT. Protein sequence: CASSPGTVNEKLFF.

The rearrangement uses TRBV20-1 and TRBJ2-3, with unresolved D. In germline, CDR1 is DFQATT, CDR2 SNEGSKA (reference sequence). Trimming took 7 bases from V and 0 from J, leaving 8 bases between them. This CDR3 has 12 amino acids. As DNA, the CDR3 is TGCAGTGGGACGTTAAGCACAGATACGCAGTATTTT. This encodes CSGTLSTDTQYF.

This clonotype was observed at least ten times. The CDR3 reads CASSPRASGANVLTF. CDR3 in DNA: TGTGCCAGCAGCCCCAGGGCTTCTGGGGCCAACGTCCTGACTTTC. This chain connects TRBV7-9 to TRBJ2-6; D possibly corresponds to TRBD1 (5 bases). V was clipped by 5 bases and J by 1 base, with 9 bases between them. This CDR3 contains 15 residues. The germline CDR1 and CDR2 sequences are SEHNR and FQNEAQ (reference sequence).

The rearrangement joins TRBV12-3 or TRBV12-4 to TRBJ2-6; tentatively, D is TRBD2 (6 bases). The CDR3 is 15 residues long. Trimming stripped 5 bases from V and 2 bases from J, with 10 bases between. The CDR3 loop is CASSNAGTGANVLTF. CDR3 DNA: TGTGCCAGCAGTAACGCGGGAACTGGGGCCAACGTCCTGACTTTC.

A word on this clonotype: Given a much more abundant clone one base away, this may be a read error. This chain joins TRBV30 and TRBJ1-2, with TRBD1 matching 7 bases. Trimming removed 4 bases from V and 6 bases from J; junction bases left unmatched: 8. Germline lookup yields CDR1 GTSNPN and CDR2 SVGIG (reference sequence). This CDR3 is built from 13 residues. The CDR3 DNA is TGTGCCTGGACTCGCGGACAGGAAGATGGCTACACCTTC. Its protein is CAWTRGQEDGYTF.

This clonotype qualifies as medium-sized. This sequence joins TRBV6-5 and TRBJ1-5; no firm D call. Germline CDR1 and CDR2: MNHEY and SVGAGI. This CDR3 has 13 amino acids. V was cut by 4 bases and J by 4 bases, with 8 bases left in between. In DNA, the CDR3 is TGTGCCAGCAGTTCCCGACCTAATCAGCCCCAGCATTTT. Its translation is CASSSRPNQPQHF.

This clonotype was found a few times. CDR3 region: CASSRDPSERAFF. DNA of the CDR3: TGTGCCAGCAGCCGGGACCCCTCTGAGAGGGCTTTCTTT. The chain joins TRBV5-4 to TRBJ1-1; the D gene is possibly TRBD1 (5 bases). Germline values: CDR1 SGHNT, CDR2 YYREEE (reference sequence). With 4 bases removed from V and 11 bases from J, the gap between germline ends came to 18 bases. The CDR3 has 13 amino acids.

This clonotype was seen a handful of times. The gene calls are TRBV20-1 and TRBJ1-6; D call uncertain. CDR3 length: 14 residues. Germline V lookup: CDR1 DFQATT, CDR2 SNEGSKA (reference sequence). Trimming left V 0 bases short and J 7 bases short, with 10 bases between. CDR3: CSAREPELNSPLHF. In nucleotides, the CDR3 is TGCAGTGCTAGAGAGCCAGAACTCAATTCACCCCTCCACTTT.

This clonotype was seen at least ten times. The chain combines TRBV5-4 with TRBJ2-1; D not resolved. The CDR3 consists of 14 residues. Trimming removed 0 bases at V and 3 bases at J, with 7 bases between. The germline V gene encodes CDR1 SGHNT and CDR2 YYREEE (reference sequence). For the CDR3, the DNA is TGTGCCAGCAGCTTGGTCGCCAGCTACAATGAGCAGTTCTTC. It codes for CASSLVASYNEQFF.

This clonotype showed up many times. In DNA form, the CDR3 reads TGTGCCACCGCGGTCTATGGCAGGGGACAAGAGACCCAGTACTTC. Translated, it gives CATAVYGRGQETQYF. The gene calls are TRBV24-1 and TRBJ2-5; maybe TRBD1 (6 bases). V gave up 9 bases and J gave up 2 bases, with 18 bases separating them. The CDR3 runs to 15 residues. Germline CDR1 is KGHDR and CDR2 is SFDVKD.

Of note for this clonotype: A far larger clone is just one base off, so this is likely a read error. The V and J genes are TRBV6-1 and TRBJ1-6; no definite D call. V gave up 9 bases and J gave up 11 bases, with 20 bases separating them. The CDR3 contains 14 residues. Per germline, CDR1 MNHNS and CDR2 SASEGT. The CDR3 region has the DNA TGTGCCAGATCACCAACGGTTCAGGATGCACCCCTCCACTTT. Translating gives CARSPTVQDAPLHF.

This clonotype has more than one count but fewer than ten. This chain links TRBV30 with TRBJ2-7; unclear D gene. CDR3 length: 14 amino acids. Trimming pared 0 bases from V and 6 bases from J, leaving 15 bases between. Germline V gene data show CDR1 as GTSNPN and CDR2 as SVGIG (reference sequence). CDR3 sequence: CAWSVRGLLTEQYF. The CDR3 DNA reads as TGTGCCTGGAGTGTACGTGGCCTTCTGACCGAGCAGTACTTC.